What follows are 17 T cell receptor beta chains derived from one specimen sequenced in a study of control samples from healthy donors and cancer patients. Profiled with immunoSEQ multiplex PCR; TCRdb holds only in-frame clones, not every one. The sample lists some 410,000 clones, around 90% occurring once. Sequencing was performed on PBMCs. The source of these receptors is a man aged 40-49 years with head and neck cancer.

V usage is TRBV27 and J usage is TRBJ1-5; 7 bases agree with TRBD1. V was clipped by 6 bases and J by 3 bases; unmatched bases: 14. The CDR3 totals 17 residues. The germline CDR1 and CDR2 sequences are MNHEY and SMNVEV (reference sequence). In DNA, the CDR3 is TGTGCCAGCAGCTCAACGCCACAGGGGACCCCCAATCAGCCCCAGCATTTT. It yields the protein CASSSTPQGTPNQPQHF.

CDR3 in DNA: TGCGCCAGCAGCTTCTACCGACAGCCCCAAGAGACCCAGTACTTC. This codes for CASSFYRQPQETQYF. The V gene is TRBV5-1, the J gene TRBJ2-5, with TRBD1 as a possible D gene (5 bases). Trimming took off 2 bases at V and 1 base at J, with 12 bases between the two ends. The CDR3 runs 15 residues. Germline assignment: CDR1 SGHRS and CDR2 YFSETQ.

V and J are TRBV4-2 and TRBJ2-7, with 10 bases matching TRBD2. The V and J ends lost 1 base and 3 bases, in that order; junction bases with no gene match: 3. The CDR3 spans 15 residues. Germline assignment: CDR1 LGHNA and CDR2 YNFKEQ. The CDR3 DNA reads as TGTGCCAGCAGCCAAGCACTAGCGGGGATCTACGAGCAGTACTTC. Protein: CASSQALAGIYEQYF.

This clone was detected a few times. The rearrangement links TRBV30 to TRBJ2-7; 11 bases align to TRBD1. Looked up from germline, CDR1 is GTSNPN and CDR2 is SVGIG (reference sequence). CDR3 length: 14 residues. V gave up 1 base and J gave up 5 bases; unmatched junction bases: 4. This chain's CDR3 is CAWSAPGQGDEQYF. Written as DNA, the CDR3 is TGTGCCTGGAGTGCTCCGGGACAGGGGGACGAGCAGTACTTC.

This clone was counted a few times. The chain has TRBV6-5 and TRBJ2-2; 8 bases are shared with TRBD2. The CDR3 consists of 15 residues. After removal of 6 bases from V and 0 bases from J, the junction contained 3 bases not matched to a gene. Germline CDR1 and CDR2: MNHEY and SVGAGI. Here the CDR3 DNA reads TGTGCCAGCAGCCTTAGCGGGGCGAACACCGGGGAGCTGTTTTTT. This codes for CASSLSGANTGELFF.

This chain uses TRBV7-9 with TRBJ1-4, with D possibly TRBD1 on 5 matching bases. Germline assignment: CDR1 SEHNR and CDR2 FQNEAQ (reference sequence). The CDR3 extends over 15 amino acids. V was trimmed by 3 bases and J by 8 bases, leaving 16 bases between them. The CDR3 bases are TGTGCCAGCAGCTTCGGGATCCGGGACGGGGAAAAACTGTTTTTT. Protein: CASSFGIRDGEKLFF.

V gene TRBV6-2 or TRBV6-3 combines with J gene TRBJ2-7; tentatively, D is TRBD1 or TRBD2 (5 bases each). CDR3 size: 14 residues. CDR1 is MNHEY and CDR2 is SVGEGT in the germline V gene. V lost 6 bases and J lost 5, with 17 bases in between. The CDR3 reads CASSPQGPPNEQYF. DNA for the CDR3: TGTGCCAGCAGCCCCCAGGGACCTCCTAACGAGCAGTACTTC.

V and J are TRBV6-5 and TRBJ2-7; 7 bases are a match to TRBD2. Trimming cost V 7 bases and J 3 bases; bases outside gene matches: 0. Per germline, CDR1 MNHEY and CDR2 SVGAGI. CDR3 length: 11 amino acids. The CDR3 protein is CASTGGYEQYF. CDR3 DNA sequence: TGTGCCAGCACGGGAGGCTACGAGCAGTACTTC.

This chain links TRBV27 with TRBJ2-7; 7 bases match TRBD2. The V gene's germline CDR1 is MNHEY and CDR2 SMNVEV (reference sequence). The trim removed 5 bases at V and 2 bases at J, leaving 15 bases unmatched. The CDR3 is made up of 17 amino acids. The CDR3 region is CASSPTSPRLAPYEQYF. In DNA, the CDR3 is TGTGCCAGCAGTCCGACCTCTCCCAGACTAGCCCCCTACGAGCAGTACTTC.

The CDR3 region is CASSYPGQPYEQYF. DNA for the CDR3: TGTGCCAGCAGTTACCCAGGACAGCCATACGAGCAGTACTTC. The chain links TRBV28 to TRBJ2-7; a possible D gene is TRBD1 (6 bases). The ends were cut back, 4 bases at V and 4 bases at J, with 14 bases in the middle. This CDR3 contains 14 residues. Germline CDR1 MDHEN, CDR2 SYDVKM.

This chain connects TRBV7-8 to TRBJ1-1; 7 nucleotides agree with TRBD1. This CDR3 is built from 16 residues. In germline, CDR1 is SGHVS, CDR2 FQNEAQ. V was pared by 1 base and J by 5 bases, with 10 bases of the junction left unmatched. The CDR3 nucleotides are TGTGCCAGCAGCTTAGGAGCGCGACAGGGAGGAACTGAAGCTTTCTTT. Its protein product is CASSLGARQGGTEAFF. Supplemented by reference TRBV7-8 and TRBJ1-1, the full variable domain reads GAGVSQSPRYKVAKRGQDVALRCDPISGHVSLFWYQQALGQGPEFLTYFQNEAQLDKSGLPSDRFFAERPEGSVSTLKIQRTQQEDSAVYLCASSLGARQGGTEAFFGQGTRLTVV.

This chain joins TRBV28 and TRBJ2-5; maybe TRBD2 (5 bases). Trimming pared 6 bases from V and 2 bases from J, leaving 13 bases between. The CDR3 spans 14 residues. Germline V CDR1 and CDR2: MDHEN, SYDVKM. The CDR3 region has the DNA TGTGCCAGCAGACCTATTCCGGGACAAGAGACCCAGTACTTC. Its protein product is CASRPIPGQETQYF.

This chain uses TRBV6-5 with TRBJ1-4, with D perhaps TRBD1 (5 bases). Trimming left V 2 bases short and J 4 bases short, with 11 bases between. CDR1 is MNHEY and CDR2 is SVGAGI in the germline V gene. The length of the CDR3 is 15 residues. The DNA for the CDR3 is TGTGCCAGCAGTTACGGAGCCAGGGATAATGAAAAACTGTTTTTT. Protein product: CASSYGARDNEKLFF.

The rearrangement uses TRBV19 and TRBJ1-1; a weak D match, TRBD1 (5 bases). The CDR3 is made up of 14 amino acids. Germline values: CDR1 LNHDA, CDR2 SQIVND (reference sequence). V lost 4 bases to trimming and J lost 0 bases, with 9 bases between them. The CDR3 is CASSNEGLNTEAFF. The DNA for the CDR3 is TGTGCCAGTAGTAATGAGGGGCTGAACACTGAAGCTTTCTTT.

This chain uses TRBV10-3 with TRBJ2-1; TRBD2 aligns across 14 bases. After removal of 5 bases from V and 5 bases from J, the junction contained 11 bases not matched to a gene. There are 18 residues in the CDR3. Germline V gene data show CDR1 as ENHRY and CDR2 as SYGVKD. The CDR3 DNA reads as TGTGCCATCAGTAAGACTAGCGGGGGGGTCGTGAAGGACAATGAGCAGTTCTTC. Its translation: CAISKTSGGVVKDNEQFF.

The CDR3 is CASSILAADNEQFF. The CDR3 DNA reads as TGTGCCAGCAGTATCCTAGCAGCCGACAATGAGCAGTTCTTC. The chain combines TRBV28 with TRBJ2-1; a possible D gene is TRBD2 (5 bases). The CDR3 has 14 residues. Germline lookup yields CDR1 MDHEN and CDR2 SYDVKM. V was clipped by 5 bases and J by 5 bases, with 13 bases between them.

This clone was counted a few times. The chain carries TRBV5-6 and TRBJ2-1, with 12 bases identical to TRBD2. Germline lookup yields CDR1 SGHDT and CDR2 YYEEEE. Unmatched junction bases numbered 11, after V lost 4 bases and J lost 9 bases. The CDR3 spans 16 residues. The DNA for the CDR3 is TGTGCCAGCAGCCCGCGGGGGACTAGCGGGTCTATTGAGCAGTTCTTC. Its translation: CASSPRGTSGSIEQFF.